The source of this TCR beta chain is a study of T cell repertoires in cytomegalovirus infection. In the study overall: Selection of CMV epitopes for the study included recently identified HLA-C-restricted and well-studied HLA-B-restricted ones. It can be stated that public TCR beta signatures indicated CMV infection as well as a matching HLA type. Points from the study as a whole: The ex vivo response was dominated by HLA-C-restricted CMV-specific TCR beta clonotypes. Carriers of CMV plus the relevant HLA were identified by cumulative public TCR beta family frequency.

The ends were cut back, 5 bases at V and 4 bases at J, with 24 bases in the middle. The CDR3 consists of 18 residues. CDR1 is SGHTA, CDR2 FQGTGA, per germline. A single record per CDR3 protein comes from TCRdb applying MiXCR to the reads. The data show around 300,000 distinct CDR3 sequences, about 25% seen once. Turning to this clonotype: Its cognate antigen is unknown.

The sample consisted of cultured PBMCs, taken from culture after CMV antigen stimulation. The rearrangement joins TRBV7-3 to TRBJ2-1; D call uncertain. The TCR sequence derives from a human donor in good health (CMV status not recorded). Some clones in this sample may be carry-over from other donors' samples. CDR3 protein: CASSTYPRSARTYNEQFF. The CDR3 DNA sequence: TGTGCCAGCAGCACCTATCCTCGCTCGGCTAGAACTTACAATGAGCAGTTCTTC.